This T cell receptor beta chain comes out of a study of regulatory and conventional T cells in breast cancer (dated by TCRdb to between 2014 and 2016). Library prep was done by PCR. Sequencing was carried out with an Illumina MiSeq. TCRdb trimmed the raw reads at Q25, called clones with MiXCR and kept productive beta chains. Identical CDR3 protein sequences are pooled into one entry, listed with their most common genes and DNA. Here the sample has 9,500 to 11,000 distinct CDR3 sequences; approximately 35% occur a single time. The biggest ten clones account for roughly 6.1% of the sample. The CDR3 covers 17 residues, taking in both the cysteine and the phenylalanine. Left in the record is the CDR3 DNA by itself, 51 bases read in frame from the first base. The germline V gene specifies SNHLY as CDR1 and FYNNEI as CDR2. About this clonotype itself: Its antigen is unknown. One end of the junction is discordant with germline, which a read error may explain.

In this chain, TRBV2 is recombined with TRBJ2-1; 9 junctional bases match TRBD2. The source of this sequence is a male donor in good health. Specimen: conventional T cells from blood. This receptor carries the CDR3 CASSEGWVAGAYNEQLF. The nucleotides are TGTGCCAGCAGTGAAGGGTGGGTAGCGGGGGCCTACAATGAGCAGCTCTTC.